One and the same sample provided the 8 T cell receptor beta chains below, sequenced in a study of graft-versus-host responses after intestinal transplantation. Libraries were prepared by immunoSEQ multiplex PCR; TCRdb keeps only in-frame clonotypes and omits some of them. The table records 90,000 to 120,000 clones, more than 85% of them present only once. Their cognate antigens are unknown. The material sequenced was unstimulated CD4+ T cells sorted from spleen or lymph node cells, taken before intestinal transplant. Source of these receptors: a human donor who received an intestinal transplant.

This sequence joins TRBV7-9 and TRBJ1-2; D uncertain. V was clipped by 10 bases and J by 4 bases, with 4 bases between them. The CDR3 is 9 amino acids. Germline assignment: CDR1 SEHNR and CDR2 FQNEAQ (reference sequence). The CDR3 bases are TGTGCCATCCGCTATGGCTACACCTTC. It codes for CAIRYGYTF.

This chain links TRBV6-5 with TRBJ2-1; 7 nucleotides agree with TRBD2. The CDR3 runs to 16 residues. V dropped 2 bases and J dropped 3; count of bases not matched to a gene: 7. In germline, CDR1 is MNHEY, CDR2 SVGAGI. CDR3 sequence (DNA): TGTGCCAGCAGTTACCCGCAAGCGGGGAGCTACAATGAGCAGTTCTTC. Its translation is CASSYPQAGSYNEQFF.

The rearrangement links TRBV7-2 to TRBJ2-7, with 9 nucleotides matching TRBD2. This CDR3 has 15 residues. Germline trimming cut 0 bases from V and 6 bases from J; bases unmatched to any gene: 6. CDR1 SGHTA and CDR2 FQGNSA come from the germline V gene. The CDR3 spells CASSLAGAGGREQYF. CDR3 in DNA: TGTGCCAGCAGCTTAGCCGGAGCGGGAGGTCGCGAGCAGTACTTC.

This chain links TRBV7-2 with TRBJ2-3; D gene ambiguous. Trimming stripped 1 base from V and 1 base from J, with 9 bases between. This CDR3 has 15 residues. The germline gives CDR1 SGHTA, CDR2 FQGNSA. The CDR3 sequence is CASSLGTLGTDTQYF. CDR3 coding DNA: TGTGCCAGCAGCTTAGGGACCCTCGGCACAGATACGCAGTATTTT. Using reference TRBV7-2 and TRBJ2-3 for the parts outside the CDR3, the full variable domain is GAGVSQSPSNKVTEKGKDVELRCDPISGHTALYWYRQSLGQGLEFLIYFQGNSAPDKSGLPSDRFSAERTGGSVSTLTIQRTQQEDSAVYLCASSLGTLGTDTQYFGPGTRLTVL.

The rearrangement links TRBV5-4 to TRBJ2-3; D is uncertain. Germline values: CDR1 SGHNT, CDR2 YYREEE (reference sequence). The length of the CDR3 is 15 residues. The V end lost 0 bases, the J end lost 3 bases, and 11 bases lay between the germline ends. The chain's CDR3 is CASSLGSGGTDTQYF. CDR3 coding DNA: TGTGCCAGCAGCTTGGGATCCGGTGGTACAGATACGCAGTATTTT.

The table lists this clone with a count of one. The chain combines TRBV7-9 with TRBJ2-2; 8 bases map to TRBD1. The V gene end was trimmed by 5 bases and the J gene end by 3 bases; junction bases not matched to a gene: 5. Looked up from germline, CDR1 is SEHNR and CDR2 is FQNEAQ (reference sequence). The CDR3 sequence is 15 residues long. This CDR3 reads CASSAGQGDTGELFF. The CDR3 DNA reads as TGTGCCAGCAGCGCCGGACAGGGAGACACCGGGGAGCTGTTTTTT.

The chain couples TRBV6-1 to TRBJ1-6; maybe TRBD1 (5 bases). The CDR3 consists of 14 residues. V dropped 5 bases and J dropped 6 bases, with 11 bases sitting between them. Looked up from germline, CDR1 is MNHNS and CDR2 is SASEGT. Written as DNA, the CDR3 is TGTGCCAGCAGTTTCGGCAGGGCTAATTCACCCCTCCACTTT. Translated, it gives CASSFGRANSPLHF.

This clone is a singleton in its sample. The chain couples TRBV12-5 to TRBJ2-7; weak D call: TRBD1 (5 bases). V was pared by 6 bases and J by 7 bases, with 22 bases between. Germline CDR1 is LGHNT and CDR2 is FRNRAP. The length of the CDR3 is 15 residues. The chain's CDR3 is CASGRWTLQHGEQYF. In DNA, the CDR3 is TGTGCTAGTGGGCGATGGACACTTCAGCACGGGGAGCAGTACTTC.